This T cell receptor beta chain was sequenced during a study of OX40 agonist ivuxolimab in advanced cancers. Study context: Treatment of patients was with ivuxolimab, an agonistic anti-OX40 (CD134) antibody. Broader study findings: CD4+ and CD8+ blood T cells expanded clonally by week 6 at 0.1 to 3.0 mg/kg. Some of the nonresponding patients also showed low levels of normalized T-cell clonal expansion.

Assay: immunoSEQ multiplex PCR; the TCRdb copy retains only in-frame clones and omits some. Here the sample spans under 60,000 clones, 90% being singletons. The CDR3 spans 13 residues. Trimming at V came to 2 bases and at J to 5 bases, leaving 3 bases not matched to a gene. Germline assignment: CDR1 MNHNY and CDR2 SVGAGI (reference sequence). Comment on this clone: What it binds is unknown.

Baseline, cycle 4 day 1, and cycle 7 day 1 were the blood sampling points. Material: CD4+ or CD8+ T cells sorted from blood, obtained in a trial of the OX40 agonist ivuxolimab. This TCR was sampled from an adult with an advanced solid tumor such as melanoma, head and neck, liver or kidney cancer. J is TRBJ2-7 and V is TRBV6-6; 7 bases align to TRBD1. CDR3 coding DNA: TGTGCCAGCAGTTACAGGGGGCGAGACGAGCAGTACTTC. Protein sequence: CASSYRGRDEQYF.